Only a few counts were recorded for the clone carrying this TCR beta chain. Its cognate antigen is unknown. Unique molecular identifiers were built into the TCR beta cDNA libraries. TCRdb re-analysed the PCR reads in MiXCR, keeping a single row per CDR3 protein. This table has fewer than 900,000 distinct CDR3 sequences, more than 45% appearing once. Germline V gives CDR1 DFQATT, CDR2 SNEGSKA (reference sequence). Germline trimming cut 4 bases from V and 2 bases from J; bases unmatched to any gene: 13. CDR3 length: 16 residues. The data originate from a study of post-analysis software for immune sequencing data. The study, taken as a whole, reports: Multiple sclerosis was associated with a significant reduction in normalized Chao1 diversity relative to controls. Several TRBV segments occurring more often in patients than controls included TRBV5-6, TRBV5-1 and TRBV20-1. F-measure co-clustering was strong for batch-matched samples.

This receptor was identified in a girl aged 5-17 years with multiple sclerosis. Sequences were obtained from blood. The chain carries TRBV20-1 and TRBJ2-7, with 8 bases fitting TRBD2. CDR3 coding DNA: TGCAGTGCTAAGCGGGGGTGGGGGCGGAGAACCTACGAGCAGTACTTC. This gives the protein CSAKRGWGRRTYEQYF.